This T cell receptor (beta chain) was obtained from a study of PD-1 blockade in mismatch repair-deficient tumors. General study points: After pembrolizumab, tumor-resident clones rose rapidly, then generally contracted before radiologic responses.

The data were produced by immunoSEQ multiplex PCR, yet TCRdb's version contains in-frame clones alone and is incomplete. Of 80,000 to 100,000 clones detected, roughly 80% appear once; the ten largest clones hold more than 2.5%. CDR1 is MNHEY, CDR2 SVGAGI, per germline. The CDR3 spans 14 residues. Trimming cost V 7 bases and J 7 bases, with 20 bases left between them. PCR or immunohistochemistry showed mismatch repair deficiency in every enrolled patient. TCRs were sequenced from a few patients responding to pembrolizumab. About this clone: Its antigen remains unknown.

The chain is built from TRBV6-5 and TRBJ2-7, with D perhaps matching TRBD2 (6 bases). The specimen comprised peripheral blood, sampled 12 weeks after starting pembrolizumab. This sequence was found in an adult with mismatch repair-deficient cancer. This chain's CDR3 is CASTEGPARGEQYF. The CDR3, as DNA: TGTGCCAGCACGGAGGGACCCGCTAGGGGAGAGCAGTACTTC.